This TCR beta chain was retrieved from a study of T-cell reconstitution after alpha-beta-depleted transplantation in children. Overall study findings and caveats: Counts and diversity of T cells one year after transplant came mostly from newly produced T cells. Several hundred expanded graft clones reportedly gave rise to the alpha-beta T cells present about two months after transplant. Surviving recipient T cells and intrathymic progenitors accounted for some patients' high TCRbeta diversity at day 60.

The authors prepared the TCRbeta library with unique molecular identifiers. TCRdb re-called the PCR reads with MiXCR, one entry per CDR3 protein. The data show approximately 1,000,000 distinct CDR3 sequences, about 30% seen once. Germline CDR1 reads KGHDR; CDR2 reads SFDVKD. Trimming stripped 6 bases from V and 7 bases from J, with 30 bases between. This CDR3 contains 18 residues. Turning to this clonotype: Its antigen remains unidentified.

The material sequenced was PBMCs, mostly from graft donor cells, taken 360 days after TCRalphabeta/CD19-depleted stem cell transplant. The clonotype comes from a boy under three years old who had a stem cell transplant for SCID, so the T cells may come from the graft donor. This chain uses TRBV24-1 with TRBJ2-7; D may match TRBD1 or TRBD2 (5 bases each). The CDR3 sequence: CATSTPDGTPRSSGEQYF. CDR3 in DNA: TGTGCCACCAGTACCCCTGATGGGACCCCCAGGAGTTCTGGAGAGCAGTACTTC.